This T cell receptor (beta chain) was recovered during a study of T cell repertoires in cytomegalovirus infection (dated by TCRdb to between 2019 and 2020). Background on the whole study: Alongside well-studied HLA-B-restricted epitopes, the peptide stimulations were aimed at recently identified HLA-C-restricted CMV epitopes, whose presentation resists viral immunomodulation. Donor HLA type was relevant to the analysis, because carriage of CMV infection together with the matching HLA type was indicated by public TCR beta signatures.

Points the paper makes about the study in general: The ex vivo response was dominated by HLA-C-restricted CMV-specific TCR beta clonotypes, which also provided the single most frequent clonotype in two of eight donors. In both this cohort and an independent cohort of 300 to 450 donors, the cumulative frequency of public TCR beta family members distinguished carriers of CMV infection plus the relevant HLA type.

This clonotype was counted at least ten times. What antigen it recognizes has not been identified. No base-level quality is on record; no much larger clone is a single base apart. CDR1 and CDR2 (MNHNS, SASEGT) derive from the germline V gene. V has 5 bases trimmed and J has 7 bases trimmed; junction bases matching no gene number 10. Reading from cysteine to phenylalanine, the CDR3 counts 15 amino acids. Left in the record is the CDR3 DNA by itself, 45 bases read in frame from the first base. The intended sense of this specimen's treatment or condition label: in vitro stimulation with specific CMV peptide epitopes to enrich CMV-specific T cells. For sequencing, an Illumina HiSeq 1500 was employed. The public reads were run again by TCRdb, first through fastp at Q25 and then through MiXCR, and only productive beta chains were kept. One record per CDR3 amino acid sequence lists the most common genes and DNA. For this sample the table gives 200,000 to 250,000 distinct CDR3 sequences, of which around two fifths were detected only once. The ten largest clones represent roughly three fifths of the sample.

The chain joins TRBV6-1 to TRBJ2-7; TRBD2 agrees with 11 junctional bases. This TCR was recovered from a human donor in good health (CMV status not recorded). Some clones in this sample may be carry-over from other donors' samples. The material was CD8+ T cells from cultured PBMCs, obtained from culture after CMV antigen stimulation. The DNA sequence reads TGTGCCAGCAGTTCCCTTAGCGGGGGGGCCGAAGAGCAGTACTTC. It translates to CASSSLSGGAEEQYF.